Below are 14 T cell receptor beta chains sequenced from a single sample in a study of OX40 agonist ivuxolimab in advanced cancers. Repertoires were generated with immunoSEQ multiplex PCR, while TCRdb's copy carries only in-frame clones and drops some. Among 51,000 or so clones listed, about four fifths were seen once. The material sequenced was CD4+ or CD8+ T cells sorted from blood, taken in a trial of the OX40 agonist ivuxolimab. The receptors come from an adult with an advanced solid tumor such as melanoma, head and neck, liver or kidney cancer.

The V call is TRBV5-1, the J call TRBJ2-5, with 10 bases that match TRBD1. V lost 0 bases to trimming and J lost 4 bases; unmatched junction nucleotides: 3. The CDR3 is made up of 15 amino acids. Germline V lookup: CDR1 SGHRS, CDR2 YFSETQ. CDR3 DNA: TGCGCCAGCAGCTTGGGAGACAGGGGGCCAGAGACCCAGTACTTC. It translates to CASSLGDRGPETQYF.

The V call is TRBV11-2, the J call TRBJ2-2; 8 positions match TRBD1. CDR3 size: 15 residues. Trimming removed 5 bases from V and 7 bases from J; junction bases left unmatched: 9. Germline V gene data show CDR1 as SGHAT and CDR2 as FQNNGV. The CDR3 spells CASSRWDRRFGELFF. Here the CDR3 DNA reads TGTGCCAGCAGCCGATGGGACAGGCGATTCGGGGAGCTGTTTTTT.

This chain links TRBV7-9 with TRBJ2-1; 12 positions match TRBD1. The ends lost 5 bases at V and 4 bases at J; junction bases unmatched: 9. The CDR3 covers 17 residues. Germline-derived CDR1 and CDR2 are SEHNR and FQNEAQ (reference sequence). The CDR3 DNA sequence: TGTGCCAGCAGCACACTAGGGACAGGGGGCGAGTACAATGAGCAGTTCTTC. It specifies CASSTLGTGGEYNEQFF.

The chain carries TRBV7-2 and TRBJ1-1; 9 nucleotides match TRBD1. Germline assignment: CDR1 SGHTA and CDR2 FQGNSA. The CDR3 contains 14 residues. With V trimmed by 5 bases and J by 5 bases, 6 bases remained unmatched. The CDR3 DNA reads TGTGCCAGCAGCAAACAGGGGGCGGGTACTGAAGCTTTCTTT. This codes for CASSKQGAGTEAFF.

The DNA for the CDR3 is TGCGCCAGCAGCTTACAGGGTGGAGAGACCCAGTACTTC. Protein: CASSLQGGETQYF. The V call is TRBV5-1, the J call TRBJ2-5; weak D call: TRBD1 (6 bases). The CDR3 contains 13 residues. Germline loops: CDR1 SGHRS, CDR2 YFSETQ. V lost 2 bases, J lost 4 bases, and 9 bases lay in between.

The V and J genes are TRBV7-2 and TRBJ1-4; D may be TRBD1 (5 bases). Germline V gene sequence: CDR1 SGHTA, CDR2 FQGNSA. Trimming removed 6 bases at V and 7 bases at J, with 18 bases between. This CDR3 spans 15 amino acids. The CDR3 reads CASRQGGIGFEKLFF. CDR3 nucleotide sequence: TGTGCCAGCAGGCAGGGCGGTATCGGATTTGAAAAACTGTTTTTT.

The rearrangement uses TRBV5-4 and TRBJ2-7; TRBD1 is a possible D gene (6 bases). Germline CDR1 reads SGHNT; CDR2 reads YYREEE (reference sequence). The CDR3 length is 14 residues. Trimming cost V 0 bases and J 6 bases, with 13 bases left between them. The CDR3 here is CASSLGQGRREQYF. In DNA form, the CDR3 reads TGTGCCAGCAGCTTGGGGCAGGGGCGTCGCGAGCAGTACTTC. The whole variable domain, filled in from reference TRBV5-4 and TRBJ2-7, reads ETGVTQSPTHLIKTRGQQVTLRCSSQSGHNTVSWYQQALGQGPQFIFQYYREEENGRGNFPPRFSGLQFPNYSSELNVNALELDDSALYLCASSLGQGRREQYFGPGTRLTVT.

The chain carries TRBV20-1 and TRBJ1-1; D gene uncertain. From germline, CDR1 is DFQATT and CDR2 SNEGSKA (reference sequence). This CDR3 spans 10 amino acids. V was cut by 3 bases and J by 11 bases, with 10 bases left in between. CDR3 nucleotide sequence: TGCAGTGCTAGTGACCCCGGGGCTTTCTTT. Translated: CSASDPGAFF.

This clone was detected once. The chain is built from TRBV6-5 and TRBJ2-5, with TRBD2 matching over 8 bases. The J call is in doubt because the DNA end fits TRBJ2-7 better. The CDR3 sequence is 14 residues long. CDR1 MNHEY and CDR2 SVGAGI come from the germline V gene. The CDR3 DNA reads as TGTGCCAGCAGCTCCCAGGGACTAGCCTACGAGCAGTACTTC. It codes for CASSSQGLAYEQYF.

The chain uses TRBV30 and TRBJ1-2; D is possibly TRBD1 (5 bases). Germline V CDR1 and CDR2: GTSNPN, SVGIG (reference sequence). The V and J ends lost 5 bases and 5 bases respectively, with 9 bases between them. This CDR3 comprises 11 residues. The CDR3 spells CAWGGGYGYTF. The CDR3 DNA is TGTGCCTGGGGCGGGGGGTATGGCTACACCTTC.

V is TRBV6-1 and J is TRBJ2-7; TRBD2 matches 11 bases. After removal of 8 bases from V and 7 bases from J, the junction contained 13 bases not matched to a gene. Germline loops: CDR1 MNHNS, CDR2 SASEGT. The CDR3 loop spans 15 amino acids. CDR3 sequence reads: CASGVVAGGPREQYF. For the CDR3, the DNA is TGTGCCAGCGGAGTGGTAGCGGGAGGGCCGAGGGAGCAGTACTTC.

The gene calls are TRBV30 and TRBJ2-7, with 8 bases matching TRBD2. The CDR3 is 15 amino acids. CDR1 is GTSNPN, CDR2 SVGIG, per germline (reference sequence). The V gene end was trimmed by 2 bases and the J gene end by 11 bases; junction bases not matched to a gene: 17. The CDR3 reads CAWSNSGEPVGLEYF. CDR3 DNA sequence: TGTGCCTGGAGTAATAGCGGGGAGCCAGTAGGCTTAGAGTACTTC.

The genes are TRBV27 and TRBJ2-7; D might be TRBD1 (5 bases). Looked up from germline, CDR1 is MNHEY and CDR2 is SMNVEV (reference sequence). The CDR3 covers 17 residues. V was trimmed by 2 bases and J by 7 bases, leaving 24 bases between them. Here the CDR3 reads CASSLDPPTARLGEQYF. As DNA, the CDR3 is TGTGCCAGCAGTTTAGATCCACCGACAGCCCGGTTGGGGGAGCAGTACTTC.

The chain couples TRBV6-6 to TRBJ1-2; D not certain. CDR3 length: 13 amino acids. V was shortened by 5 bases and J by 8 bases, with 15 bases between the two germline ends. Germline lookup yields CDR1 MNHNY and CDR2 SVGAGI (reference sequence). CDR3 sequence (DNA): TGTGCCAGCAGTCCCATGGAACCGCGGGGCTACACCTTC. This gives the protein CASSPMEPRGYTF.